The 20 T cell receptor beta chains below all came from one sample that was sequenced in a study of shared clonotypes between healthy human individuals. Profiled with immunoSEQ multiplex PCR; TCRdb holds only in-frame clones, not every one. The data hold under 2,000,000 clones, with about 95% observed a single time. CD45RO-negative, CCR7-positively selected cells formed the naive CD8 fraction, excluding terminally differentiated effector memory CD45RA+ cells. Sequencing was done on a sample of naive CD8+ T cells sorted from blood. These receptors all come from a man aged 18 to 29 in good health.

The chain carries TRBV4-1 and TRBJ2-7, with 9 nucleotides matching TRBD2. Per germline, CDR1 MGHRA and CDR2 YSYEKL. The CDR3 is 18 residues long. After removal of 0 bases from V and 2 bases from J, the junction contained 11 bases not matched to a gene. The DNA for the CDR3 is TGCGCCAGCAGCCAAGATCCCTCGGCGCGGGAGGGTCCCTACGAGCAGTACTTC. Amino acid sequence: CASSQDPSAREGPYEQYF.

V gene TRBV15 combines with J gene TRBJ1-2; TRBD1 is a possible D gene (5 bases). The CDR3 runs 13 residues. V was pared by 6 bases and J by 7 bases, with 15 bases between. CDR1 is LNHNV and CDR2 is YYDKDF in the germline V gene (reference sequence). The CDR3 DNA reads TGTGCCACCAGTATAACAGGAGCGAGTGGCTACACCTTC. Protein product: CATSITGASGYTF.

The CDR3 protein is CSVEGLAGLTGELFF. CDR3 coding DNA: TGCAGCGTTGAAGGGCTAGCGGGCCTCACCGGGGAGCTGTTTTTT. The chain couples TRBV29-1 to TRBJ2-2; 8 nucleotides match TRBD2. The CDR3 is 15 residues long. J gave up 4 bases and V 1 base, and 5 bases lay outside the gene matches. The germline V gene has CDR1 SQVTM and CDR2 ANQGSEA.

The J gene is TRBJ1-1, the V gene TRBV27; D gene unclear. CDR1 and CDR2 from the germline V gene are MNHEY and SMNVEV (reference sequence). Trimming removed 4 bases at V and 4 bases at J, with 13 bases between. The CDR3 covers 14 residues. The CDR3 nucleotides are TGTGCCAGCAGTTCGTGGGGAGGGCTCACTGAAGCTTTCTTT. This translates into CASSSWGGLTEAFF.

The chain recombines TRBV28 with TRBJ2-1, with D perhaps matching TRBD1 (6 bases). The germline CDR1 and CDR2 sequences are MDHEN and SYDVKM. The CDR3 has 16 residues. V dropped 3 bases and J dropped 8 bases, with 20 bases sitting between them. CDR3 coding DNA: TGTGCCAGCAGTTTCCCGACAGGTTGGAGTGTTTATGAGCAGTTCTTC. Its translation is CASSFPTGWSVYEQFF.

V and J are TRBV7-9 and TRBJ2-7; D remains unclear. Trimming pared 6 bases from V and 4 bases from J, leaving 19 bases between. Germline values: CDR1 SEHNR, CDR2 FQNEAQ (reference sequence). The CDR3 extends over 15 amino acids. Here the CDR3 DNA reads TGTGCCAGCAGTTCCAACCGGGCCTCCACTTACGAGCAGTACTTC. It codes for CASSSNRASTYEQYF.

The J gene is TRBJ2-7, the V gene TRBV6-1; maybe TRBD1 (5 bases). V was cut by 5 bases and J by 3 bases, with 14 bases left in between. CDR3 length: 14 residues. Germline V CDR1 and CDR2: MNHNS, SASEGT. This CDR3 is CASSPRQGYYEQYF. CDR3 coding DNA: TGTGCCAGCAGTCCCCGGCAGGGATACTACGAGCAGTACTTC.

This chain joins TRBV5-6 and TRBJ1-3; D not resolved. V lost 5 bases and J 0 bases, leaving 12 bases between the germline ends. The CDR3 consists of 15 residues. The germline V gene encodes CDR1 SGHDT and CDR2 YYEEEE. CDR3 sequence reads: CASSQPGSSGNTIYF. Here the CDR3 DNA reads TGTGCCAGCAGTCAACCCGGGAGCTCTGGAAACACCATATATTTT.

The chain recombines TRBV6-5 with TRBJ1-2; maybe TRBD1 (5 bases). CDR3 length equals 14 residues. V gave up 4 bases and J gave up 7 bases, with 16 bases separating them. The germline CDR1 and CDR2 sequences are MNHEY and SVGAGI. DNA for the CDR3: TGTGCCAGCAGTTGGCGGGAGGGGATGAGTGGCTACACCTTC. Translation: CASSWREGMSGYTF.

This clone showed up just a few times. CDR3 DNA sequence: TGTGCCAGCAGCTTCATGGTAGCGGCTAATTCACCCCTCCACTTT. The encoded protein is CASSFMVAANSPLHF. V gene TRBV11-2 combines with J gene TRBJ1-6; D remains unclear. V was clipped by 3 bases and J by 6 bases, with 12 bases between them. Germline loops: CDR1 SGHAT, CDR2 FQNNGV. The CDR3 spans 15 residues.

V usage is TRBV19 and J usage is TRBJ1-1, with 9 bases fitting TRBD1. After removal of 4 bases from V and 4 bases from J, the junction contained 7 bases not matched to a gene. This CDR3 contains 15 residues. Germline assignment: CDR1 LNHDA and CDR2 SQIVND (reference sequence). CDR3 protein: CASSTKDRGGTEAFF. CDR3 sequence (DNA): TGTGCCAGTAGTACTAAAGACAGGGGGGGCACTGAAGCTTTCTTT.

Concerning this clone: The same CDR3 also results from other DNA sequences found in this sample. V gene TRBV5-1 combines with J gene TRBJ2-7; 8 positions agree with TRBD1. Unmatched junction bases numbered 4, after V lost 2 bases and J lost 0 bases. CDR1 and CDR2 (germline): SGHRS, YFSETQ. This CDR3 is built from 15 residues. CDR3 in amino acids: CASSFGQGNSYEQYF. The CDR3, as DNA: TGCGCCAGCAGCTTCGGACAGGGCAACTCCTACGAGCAGTACTTC.

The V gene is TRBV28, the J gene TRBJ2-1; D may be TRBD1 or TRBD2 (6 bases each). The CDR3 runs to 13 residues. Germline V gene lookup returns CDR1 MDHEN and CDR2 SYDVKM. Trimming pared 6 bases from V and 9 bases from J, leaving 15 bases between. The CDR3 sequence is CASSISTGAEQFF. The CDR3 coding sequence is TGTGCCAGCAGCATTTCCACGGGGGCTGAGCAGTTCTTC.

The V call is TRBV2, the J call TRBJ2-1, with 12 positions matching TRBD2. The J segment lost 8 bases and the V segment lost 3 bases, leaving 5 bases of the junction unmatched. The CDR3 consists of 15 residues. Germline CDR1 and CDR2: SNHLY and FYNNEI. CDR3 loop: CASSDPSGGGHEQFF. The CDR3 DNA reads TGTGCCAGCAGTGACCCTAGCGGGGGGGGTCATGAGCAGTTCTTC.

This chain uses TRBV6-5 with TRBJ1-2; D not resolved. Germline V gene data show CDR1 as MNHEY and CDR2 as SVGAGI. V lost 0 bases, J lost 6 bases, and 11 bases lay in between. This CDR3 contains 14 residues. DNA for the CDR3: TGTGCCAGCAGTTACTCAGGCTCCGGGAATGGCTACACCTTC. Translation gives CASSYSGSGNGYTF.

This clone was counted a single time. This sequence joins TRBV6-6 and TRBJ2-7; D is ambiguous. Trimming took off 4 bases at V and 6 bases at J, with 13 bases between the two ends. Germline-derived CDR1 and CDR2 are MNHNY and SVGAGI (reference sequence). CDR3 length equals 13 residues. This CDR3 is CASSSGDTFEQYF. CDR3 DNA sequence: TGTGCCAGCAGTTCCGGAGACACTTTCGAGCAGTACTTC.

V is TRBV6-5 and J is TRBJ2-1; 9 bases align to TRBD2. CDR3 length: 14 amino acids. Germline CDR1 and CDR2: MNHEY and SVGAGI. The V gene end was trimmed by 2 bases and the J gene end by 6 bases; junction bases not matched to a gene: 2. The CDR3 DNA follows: TGTGCCAGCAGTTACCAGGGACTAGCCAATGAGCAGTTCTTC. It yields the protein CASSYQGLANEQFF.

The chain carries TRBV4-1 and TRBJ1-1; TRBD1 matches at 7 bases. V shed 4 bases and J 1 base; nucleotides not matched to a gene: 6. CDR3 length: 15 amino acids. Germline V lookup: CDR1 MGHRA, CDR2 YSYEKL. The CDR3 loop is CASSPLQGGNTEAFF. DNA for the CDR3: TGCGCCAGCAGCCCCCTTCAGGGGGGGAACACTGAAGCTTTCTTT.

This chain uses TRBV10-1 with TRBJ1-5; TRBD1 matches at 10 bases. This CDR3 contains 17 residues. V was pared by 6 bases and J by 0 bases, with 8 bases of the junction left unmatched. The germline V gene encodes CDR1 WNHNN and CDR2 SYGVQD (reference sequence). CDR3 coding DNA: TGCGCCAGCAGCCACGGGACAGGGGCTTATAGCAATCAGCCCCAGCATTTT. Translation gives CASSHGTGAYSNQPQHF.

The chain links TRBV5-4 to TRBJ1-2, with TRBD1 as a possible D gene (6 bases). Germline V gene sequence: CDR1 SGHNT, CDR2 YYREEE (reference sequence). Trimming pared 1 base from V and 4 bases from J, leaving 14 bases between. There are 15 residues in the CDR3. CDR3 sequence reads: CASSLRSGQFYGYTF. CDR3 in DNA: TGTGCCAGCAGCTTGAGAAGTGGACAGTTCTATGGCTACACCTTC. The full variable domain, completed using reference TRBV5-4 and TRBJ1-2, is ETGVTQSPTHLIKTRGQQVTLRCSSQSGHNTVSWYQQALGQGPQFIFQYYREEENGRGNFPPRFSGLQFPNYSSELNVNALELDDSALYLCASSLRSGQFYGYTFGSGTRLTVV.